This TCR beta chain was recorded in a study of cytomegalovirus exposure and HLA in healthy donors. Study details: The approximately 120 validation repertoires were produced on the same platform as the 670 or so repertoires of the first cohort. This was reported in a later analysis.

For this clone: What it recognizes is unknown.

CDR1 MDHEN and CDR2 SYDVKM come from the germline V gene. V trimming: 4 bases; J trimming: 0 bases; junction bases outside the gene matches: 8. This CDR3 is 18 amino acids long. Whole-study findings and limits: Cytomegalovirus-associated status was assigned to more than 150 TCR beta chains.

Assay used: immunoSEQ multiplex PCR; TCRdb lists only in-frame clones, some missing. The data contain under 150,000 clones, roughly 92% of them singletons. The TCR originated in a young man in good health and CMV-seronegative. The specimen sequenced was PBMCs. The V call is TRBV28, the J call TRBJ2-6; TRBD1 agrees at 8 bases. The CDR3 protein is CASSSWGQVPSGANVLTF. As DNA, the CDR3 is TGTGCCAGCAGTTCGTGGGGACAGGTTCCCTCTGGGGCCAACGTCCTGACTTTC.